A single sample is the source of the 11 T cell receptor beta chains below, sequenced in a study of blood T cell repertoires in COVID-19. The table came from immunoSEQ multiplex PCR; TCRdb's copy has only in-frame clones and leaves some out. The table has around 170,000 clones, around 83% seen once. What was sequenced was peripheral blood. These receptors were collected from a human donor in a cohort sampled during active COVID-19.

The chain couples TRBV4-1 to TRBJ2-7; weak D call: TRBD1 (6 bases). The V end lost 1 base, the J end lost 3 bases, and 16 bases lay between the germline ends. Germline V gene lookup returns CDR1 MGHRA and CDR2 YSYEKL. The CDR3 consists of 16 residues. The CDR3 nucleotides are TGCGCCAGCAGCCAAGGTCTAAGCACAGGGCGCTACGAGCAGTACTTC. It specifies CASSQGLSTGRYEQYF.

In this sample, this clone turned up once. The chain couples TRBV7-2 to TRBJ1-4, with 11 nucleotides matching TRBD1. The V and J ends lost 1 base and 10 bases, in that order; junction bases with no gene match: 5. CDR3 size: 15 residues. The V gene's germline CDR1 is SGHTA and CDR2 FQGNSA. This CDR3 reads CASSLGGTGGRKLFF. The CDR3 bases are TGTGCCAGCAGCTTAGGGGGGACAGGGGGGAGAAAACTGTTTTTT.

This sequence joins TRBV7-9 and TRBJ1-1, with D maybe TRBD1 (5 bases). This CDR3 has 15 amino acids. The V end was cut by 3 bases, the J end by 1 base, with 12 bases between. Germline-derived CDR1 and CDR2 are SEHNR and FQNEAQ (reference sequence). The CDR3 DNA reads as TGTGCCAGCAGCTTCAGCAGCGACAGGAACACTGAAGCTTTCTTT. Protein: CASSFSSDRNTEAFF.

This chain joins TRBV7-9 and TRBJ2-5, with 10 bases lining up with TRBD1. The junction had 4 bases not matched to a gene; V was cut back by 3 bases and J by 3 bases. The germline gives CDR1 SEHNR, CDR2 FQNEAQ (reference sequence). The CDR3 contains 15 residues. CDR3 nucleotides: TGTGCCAGCAGCTTTTGGACAGGGGGGGAAGAGACCCAGTACTTC. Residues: CASSFWTGGEETQYF.

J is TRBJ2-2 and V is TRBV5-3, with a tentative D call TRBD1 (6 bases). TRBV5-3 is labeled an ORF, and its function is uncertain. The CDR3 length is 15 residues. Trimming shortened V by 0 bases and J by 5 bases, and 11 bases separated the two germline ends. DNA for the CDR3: TGTGCCAGAAGCTTGGGCTCACAGGGAACCGGGGAGCTGTTTTTT. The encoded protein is CARSLGSQGTGELFF.

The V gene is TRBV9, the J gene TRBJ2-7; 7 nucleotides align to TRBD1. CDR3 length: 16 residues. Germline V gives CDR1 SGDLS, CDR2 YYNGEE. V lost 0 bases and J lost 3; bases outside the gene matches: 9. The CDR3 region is CASSVAPQGSNYEQYF. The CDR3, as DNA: TGTGCCAGCAGCGTAGCCCCACAGGGGTCCAACTACGAGCAGTACTTC. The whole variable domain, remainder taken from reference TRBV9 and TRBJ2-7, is DSGVTQTPKHLITATGQRVTLRCSPRSGDLSVYWYQQSLDQGLQFLIQYYNGEERAKGNILERFSAQQFPDLHSELNLSSLELGDSALYFCASSVAPQGSNYEQYFGPGTRLTVT.

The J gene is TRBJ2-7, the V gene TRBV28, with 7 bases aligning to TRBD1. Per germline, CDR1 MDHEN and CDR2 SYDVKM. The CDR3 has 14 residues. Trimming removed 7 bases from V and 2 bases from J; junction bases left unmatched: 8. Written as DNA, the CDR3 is TGTGCCAGCACCACGGGGCAGGGGGCCTACGAGCAGTACTTC. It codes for CASTTGQGAYEQYF.

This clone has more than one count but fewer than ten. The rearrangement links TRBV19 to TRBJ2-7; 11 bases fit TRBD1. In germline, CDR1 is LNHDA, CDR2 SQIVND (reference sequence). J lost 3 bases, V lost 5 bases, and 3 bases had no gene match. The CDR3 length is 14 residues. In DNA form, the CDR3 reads TGTGCCAGTAGTCCCGGGACAGGGGGCTACGAGCAGTACTTC. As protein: CASSPGTGGYEQYF.

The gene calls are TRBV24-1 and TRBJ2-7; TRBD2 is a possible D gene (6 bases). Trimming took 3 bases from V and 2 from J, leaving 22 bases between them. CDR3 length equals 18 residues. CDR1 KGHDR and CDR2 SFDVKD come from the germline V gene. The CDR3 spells CATSDGTRTGDGTYEQYF. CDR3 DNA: TGTGCCACCAGTGATGGAACTAGGACGGGGGACGGAACCTACGAGCAGTACTTC.

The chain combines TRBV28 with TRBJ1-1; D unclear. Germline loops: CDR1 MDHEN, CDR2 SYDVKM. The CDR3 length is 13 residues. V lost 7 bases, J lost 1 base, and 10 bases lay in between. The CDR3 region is CASNNRRNTEAFF. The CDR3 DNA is TGTGCCAGCAATAATAGGAGGAACACTGAAGCTTTCTTT.

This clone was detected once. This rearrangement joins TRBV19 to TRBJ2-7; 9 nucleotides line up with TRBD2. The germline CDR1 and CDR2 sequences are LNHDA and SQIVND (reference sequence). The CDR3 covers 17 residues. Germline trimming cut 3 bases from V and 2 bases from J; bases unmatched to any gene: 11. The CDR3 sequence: CASSIQRGALNTYEQYF. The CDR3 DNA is TGTGCCAGTAGTATCCAGCGGGGGGCCCTAAACACCTACGAGCAGTACTTC.